Sequencing of this TCR beta chain was carried out in a study of blood T cell repertoires in COVID-19. Study at large: Sources were T cells, B-cell-depleted T cells, or PBMCs; the material itself was cDNA or gDNA.

As processed by the authors: Scientists estimated how many nucleated cells there were by amplifying reference gene primers. Data came from immunoSEQ multiplex PCR; TCRdb stores just in-frame clones and leaves some out. From that table come the V and J calls and clone size; the DNA was used to work out D and trimming. Of around 100,000 clones listed, roughly nine tenths were seen once; the top ten hold around 5%. This CDR3 comprises 17 residues. Germline CDR1 is LNHDA and CDR2 is SQIVND (reference sequence). The V segment lost 4 bases and the J segment 6 bases; nucleotides outside the gene matches: 13.

The sequencing input was peripheral blood. The gene calls are TRBV19 and TRBJ2-1, with TRBD2 matching 9 bases. The sequence came from a man aged 50-60 years with acute or convalescent COVID-19. The chain's CDR3 is CASSKALPSGVSNEQFF. CDR3 nucleotide sequence: TGTGCCAGTAGTAAAGCCCTACCTAGCGGGGTGTCCAATGAGCAGTTCTTC.